The sequence of this TCR beta chain was determined in a study of T cell repertoires in cytomegalovirus infection. Overall study context: Through public TCR beta signatures, both CMV infection and matching HLA type were indicated. Findings and limits, study-wide: Predominance within the ex vivo response was attributable to HLA-C-restricted CMV-specific TCR beta clonotypes. Cumulated frequencies of public TCR beta families served to identify carriers of CMV plus the relevant HLA.

From the reads, TCRdb called clonotypes with MiXCR, one entry per CDR3 protein. This sample has about 890,000 distinct CDR3 sequences, with about 33% found just once. With regard to this clonotype: Its antigen is currently unknown. One end of the junction fails to match germline, which may point to a read error.

Germline-derived CDR1 and CDR2 are SSHAT and FNYEAQ (reference sequence). The CDR3 spans 15 residues. The clonotype comes from a human donor in good health (CMV status not recorded). Some clones in this sample may be carry-over from other donors' samples. This chain links TRBV7-7 with TRBJ2-3, with D unclear. The sample here was cultured CD8+ T cells from PBMCs, taken from culture after CMV antigen stimulation. Here the CDR3 reads CASSYSLASTDTQYF. The DNA of the CDR3 is TGTGCTAGCAGCTACAGTCTTGCTAGCACAGATACGCAGTATTTT.